This T cell receptor beta chain was captured by sequencing in a study of shared clonotypes between healthy human individuals. Here immunoSEQ multiplex PCR was the method, and the copy in TCRdb shows in-frame clones only, minus some. The sample includes fewer than 2.5 million clones, 90% to 95% of them seen just once. Whole-study results and caveats: Relative to their counterparts shared across all four donors, non-shared clonotypes exhibited diminished generation probabilities.

With regard to this clone: As yet, its antigen is unknown.

Each donor was a Caucasian adult residing in Nashville, Tennessee. Trimming took 6 bases from V and 8 from J; bases not matched to a gene: 14. The CDR3 is made up of 15 amino acids. Germline CDR1 is MNHEY and CDR2 is SVGAGI. Material: naive CD4+ T cells from PBMCs. The subset here: CD45RA+ positively selected. This sequence joins TRBV6-5 and TRBJ1-2; 8 bases map to TRBD1. The sequence derives from a man younger than 30 in good health. Some clones in this sample may be carry-over from other donors' samples. The CDR3 DNA reads TGTGCCAGCAGCCCCACCTCGACAGGGGAAATCGGCTACACCTTC. Translating gives CASSPTSTGEIGYTF.